This T cell receptor beta chain originates from a study of cytomegalovirus exposure and HLA in healthy donors. Germline V lookup: CDR1 GTSNPN, CDR2 SVGIG (reference sequence). This CDR3 is 14 amino acids long. Worth noting for this clone: No antigen is known for it. A read error may produce the germline difference seen at one junction end.

The study ran its PCR with 60 Vbeta and 13 Jbeta primers. Under the authors' procedure: An analysis performed later counted about 80 million unique TCR beta chains (approximately 11 million of them shared). Sequenced by immunoSEQ multiplex PCR; TCRdb stores in-frame clones only, minus some. Clonal size and the V and J genes are those of that table, whereas D and trimming came from the DNA. This table holds 85,000 to 100,000 clones, around four fifths found once. Unrecorded immune exposures were likely, despite nominal health at sampling. Study-wide results and limits: In vitro checks showed that a few CMV-associated chains really do target CMV antigens. A later analysis reportedly identified an Asian-associated ancestry cluster as carrying fewer N-insertions than the roughly 700-donor mean.

Sequenced material: PBMCs. The chain uses TRBV30 and TRBJ1-5, with TRBD1 matching 7 bases. The source of this sequence is a man aged 45-60 years in good health and CMV-seropositive. CDR3 nucleotide sequence: TGTGCCTGGAGTGTTAAGGGGGCAAATCAGCCCCAGAATTTT. Amino acid sequence: CAWSVKGANQPQNF.